What follows are 26 T cell receptor beta chains derived from one specimen sequenced in a study of blood T cells in healthy people across ages. Then a second PCR, running about 6 to 12 cycles, was carried out with a sample-barcoded 5' primer and a J-beta primer mix. Via MiXCR, TCRdb re-called the 5' RACE reads, giving one row per CDR3 protein. The sample consists of approximately 800,000 distinct CDR3 sequences, around 50% of them appearing once. Material: blood. Receptors originate from a man aged 35 to 55 in good health.

This sequence joins TRBV28 and TRBJ2-5; D is perhaps TRBD2 (5 bases). V was cut by 5 bases and J by 0 bases, with 22 bases left in between. Germline lookup yields CDR1 MDHEN and CDR2 SYDVKM. The CDR3 runs 18 residues. The CDR3 DNA reads TGTGCCAGCAGTCCCTACGGCGGGCATACCAAGTACCAAGAGACCCAGTACTTC. This codes for CASSPYGGHTKYQETQYF. Based on the CDR3 plus reference TRBV28 and TRBJ2-5, the full variable domain is DVKVTQSSRYLVKRTGEKVFLECVQDMDHENMFWYRQDPGLGLRLIYFSYDVKMKEKGDIPEGYSVSREKKERFSLILESASTNQTSMYLCASSPYGGHTKYQETQYFGPGTRLLVL.

The genes are TRBV7-9 and TRBJ1-5; no reliable D call. Trimming cost V 1 base and J 2 bases, with 6 bases left between them. This CDR3 is built from 14 residues. The V gene's germline CDR1 is SEHNR and CDR2 FQNEAQ (reference sequence). CDR3 loop: CASSLGFGNQPQHF. DNA of the CDR3: TGTGCCAGCAGCTTAGGGTTCGGCAATCAGCCCCAGCATTTT.

J is TRBJ2-1 and V is TRBV7-7; 13 nucleotides match TRBD2. CDR3 length: 16 residues. J gave up 6 bases and V 2 bases, and 4 bases lay outside the gene matches. Germline V gene sequence: CDR1 SSHAT, CDR2 FNYEAQ (reference sequence). CDR3: CASSLLGLAGFNEQFF. The CDR3 DNA sequence: TGTGCCAGCAGCTTACTGGGACTAGCGGGGTTCAATGAGCAGTTCTTC.

The V call is TRBV7-2, the J call TRBJ1-4; TRBD1 is a possible D gene (6 bases). The V and J ends lost 3 bases and 8 bases respectively, with 13 bases between them. CDR1 is SGHTA, CDR2 FQGNSA, per germline. CDR3 length equals 14 residues. This chain's CDR3 is CASSFSQGREKLFF. CDR3 sequence (DNA): TGTGCCAGCAGCTTCTCACAGGGACGGGAAAAACTGTTTTTT.

The chain links TRBV4-2 to TRBJ2-3, with a tentative D call TRBD2 (5 bases). CDR1 is LGHNA and CDR2 is YNFKEQ in the germline V gene. This CDR3 is built from 18 residues. V lost 0 bases to trimming and J lost 2 bases, with 18 bases between them. CDR3 nucleotides: TGTGCCAGCAGCCAAGATCAAAGCGGCAGAGAACACACAGATACGCAGTATTTT. Protein: CASSQDQSGREHTDTQYF.

The gene calls are TRBV6-4 and TRBJ1-1; D gene unclear. V was clipped by 6 bases and J by 1 base, with 9 bases between them. This CDR3 has 13 residues. CDR1 is MRHNA and CDR2 is SNTAGT in the germline V gene. The DNA of the CDR3 is TGTGCCAGCAGCCCGACACCGAACACTGAAGCTTTCTTT. Protein: CASSPTPNTEAFF.

CDR3 sequence reads: CASSYQEQGWSETQYF. Written as DNA, the CDR3 is TGTGCCAGCAGTTACCAAGAACAGGGCTGGTCAGAGACCCAGTACTTC. The chain links TRBV6-5 to TRBJ2-7; TRBD1 is a possible D gene (6 bases). The closer fit of TRBJ2-5 to the DNA end suggests the J call may be wrong. CDR3 length equals 16 residues. Germline values: CDR1 MNHEY, CDR2 SVGAGI.

The V and J genes are TRBV7-2 and TRBJ2-5; 9 bases are a match to TRBD2. The last part of the DNA fits TRBJ2-4 better; the J call may be wrong. In germline, CDR1 is SGHTA, CDR2 FQGNSA. The CDR3 sequence is 16 residues long. CDR3 residues: CASSLIAGVVSNIQYF. The CDR3, as DNA: TGTGCCAGCAGCTTAATAGCGGGAGTAGTCTCAAACATTCAGTACTTC.

This rearrangement joins TRBV9 to TRBJ2-3; no clear D gene. Between the trimmed V and J ends, which lost 4 bases and 0 bases, there was a span of 12 bases. CDR1 is SGDLS and CDR2 is YYNGEE in the germline V gene. The CDR3 consists of 15 residues. This CDR3 is CASSPSALSTDTQYF. DNA for the CDR3: TGTGCCAGCAGCCCCTCGGCGCTCAGCACAGATACGCAGTATTTT. The full variable domain, rest sourced from reference TRBV9 and TRBJ2-3, is DSGVTQTPKHLITATGQRVTLRCSPRSGDLSVYWYQQSLDQGLQFLIQYYNGEERAKGNILERFSAQQFPDLHSELNLSSLELGDSALYFCASSPSALSTDTQYFGPGTRLTVL.

This clonotype was seen only a few times. V is TRBV29-1 and J is TRBJ1-4; D gene ambiguous. Trimming cost V 6 bases and J 6 bases, with 14 bases left between them. The CDR3 spans 13 residues. Germline lookup yields CDR1 SQVTM and CDR2 ANQGSEA. The CDR3 loop is CSVNGRGDEKLFF. Here the CDR3 DNA reads TGCAGCGTCAACGGACGGGGAGATGAAAAACTGTTTTTT.

This clonotype has only a few counts. The J gene is TRBJ2-4, the V gene TRBV11-3; 7 bases are shared with TRBD1. CDR3 size: 14 residues. The V gene's germline CDR1 is SGHNT and CDR2 YENEEA. V lost 5 bases to trimming and J lost 6 bases; unmatched junction nucleotides: 7. CDR3 amino acids: CASSPNRGLNIQYF. Here the CDR3 DNA reads TGTGCCAGCAGCCCAAACAGGGGCCTAAACATTCAGTACTTC. The full variable domain, its missing parts supplied by reference TRBV11-3 and TRBJ2-4, is EAGVVQSPRYKIIEKKQPVAFWCNPISGHNTLYWYLQNLGQGPELLIRYENEEAVDDSQLPKDRFSAERLKGVDSTLKIQPAELGDSAVYLCASSPNRGLNIQYFGAGTRLSVL.

This clonotype came up a few times. The chain employs TRBV27 and TRBJ2-5; 15 nucleotides align to TRBD2. The CDR3 has 14 residues. Unmatched junction bases numbered 2, after V lost 8 bases and J lost 4 bases. CDR1 and CDR2 from the germline V gene are MNHEY and SMNVEV (reference sequence). CDR3 sequence reads: CASGTSGRIETQYF. In nucleotides, the CDR3 is TGTGCCAGCGGGACTAGCGGGAGGATAGAGACCCAGTACTTC.

The V and J genes are TRBV29-1 and TRBJ1-2; D remains ambiguous. The CDR3 length is 14 residues. V lost 3 bases to trimming and J lost 6 bases, with 17 bases between them. Germline CDR1 SQVTM, CDR2 ANQGSEA. CDR3 nucleotide sequence: TGCAGCGTTGAGTATAGGAAGGATTATGATGGCTACACCTTC. Amino acids: CSVEYRKDYDGYTF.

This clonotype turned up a few times. V is TRBV11-2 and J is TRBJ2-7; 9 nucleotides line up with TRBD2. This CDR3 is built from 15 residues. Germline V gene data show CDR1 as SGHAT and CDR2 as FQNNGV. After removal of 5 bases from V and 1 base from J, the junction contained 6 bases not matched to a gene. In DNA form, the CDR3 reads TGTGCCAGCAGCCAAATTAGCGGGGGATCCTACGAGCAGTACTTC. Residues: CASSQISGGSYEQYF.

A remark on this clonotype: The junction does not match germline at one end; this may be a read error. The V call is TRBV6-6, the J call TRBJ2-5; D ambiguous. The CDR3 is made up of 12 amino acids. CDR1 and CDR2 (germline): MNHNY, SVGAGI (reference sequence). CDR3 loop: CASRYSQETQYF. As DNA, the CDR3 is TGTGCCAGCCGTTACAGCCAAGAGACCCAGTACTTC.

This chain uses TRBV12-3 or TRBV12-4 with TRBJ1-2, with 7 bases identical to TRBD1. The CDR3 is 16 residues long. The junction had 13 bases not matched to a gene; V was cut back by 2 bases and J by 7 bases. The CDR3 reads CASSLRSLRGKGGYTF. CDR3 nucleotide sequence: TGTGCCAGCAGTTTACGGTCACTCAGGGGGAAGGGTGGCTACACCTTC.

The CDR3 loop is CASSLSGSDRNEQFF. The CDR3 nucleotides are TGCGCCAGCAGCTTGTCCGGGAGCGACCGGAATGAGCAGTTCTTC. J is TRBJ2-1 and V is TRBV5-1, with D possibly TRBD2 on 6 matching bases. The ends were cut back, 1 base at V and 7 bases at J, with 15 bases in the middle. Germline V lookup: CDR1 SGHRS, CDR2 YFSETQ. CDR3 length: 15 amino acids.

V gene TRBV12-3 or TRBV12-4 combines with J gene TRBJ2-1, with D hard to call. V was cut by 3 bases and J by 2 bases, with 11 bases left in between. The CDR3 is 15 residues long. DNA of the CDR3: TGTGCCAGCAGTTTGGGAAGAACCACCTACAATGAGCAGTTCTTC. Translation: CASSLGRTTYNEQFF.

This clonotype was seen a single time. This clone may be a read error of a much larger clone one base away. The chain joins TRBV27 to TRBJ2-3; tentatively, D is TRBD2 (6 bases). The CDR3 runs to 15 residues. CDR1 MNHEY and CDR2 SMNVEV come from the germline V gene (reference sequence). Trimming took off 3 bases at V and 1 base at J, with 11 bases between the two ends. The CDR3 loop reads CASSFLASGTDTQYF. The DNA of the CDR3 is TGTGCCAGCAGTTTCCTGGCTAGCGGCACAGATACGCAGTATTTT.

The chain employs TRBV12-5 and TRBJ1-5, with a weak D call TRBD1 (5 bases). The CDR3 totals 12 residues. In germline, CDR1 is LGHNT, CDR2 FRNRAP. V shed 6 bases and J shed 9 bases, with 12 bases lying between them. This chain's CDR3 is CASGQATGPQHF. The CDR3 DNA reads as TGTGCTAGTGGACAGGCCACAGGGCCCCAGCATTTT.

The V gene is TRBV27, the J gene TRBJ2-3; D is perhaps TRBD1 (6 bases). The germline CDR1 and CDR2 sequences are MNHEY and SMNVEV (reference sequence). The CDR3 is 13 residues long. Trimming pared 3 bases from V and 12 bases from J, leaving 16 bases between. The CDR3 is CASSLAAGAPQYF. CDR3 nucleotides: TGTGCCAGCAGTTTGGCCGCAGGGGCACCTCAGTATTTT.

In its sample, this clonotype was seen once. The gene calls are TRBV28 and TRBJ1-5; perhaps TRBD1 as D (6 bases). Per germline, CDR1 MDHEN and CDR2 SYDVKM. This CDR3 comprises 12 residues. V dropped 6 bases and J dropped 7 bases, with 10 bases sitting between them. The CDR3 spells CASRGGGQPQHF. In DNA form, the CDR3 reads TGTGCCAGCAGAGGGGGTGGACAGCCCCAGCATTTT.

This clonotype came up a few times. The chain is built from TRBV29-1 and TRBJ2-7, with D perhaps given as TRBD1 or TRBD2 (6 bases each). Per germline, CDR1 SQVTM and CDR2 ANQGSEA. The V and J ends lost 7 bases and 5 bases respectively, with 12 bases between them. The CDR3 has 11 amino acids. The CDR3 spells CSGGATHEQYF. CDR3 in DNA: TGCAGCGGGGGGGCCACCCACGAGCAGTACTTC.

The V gene is TRBV20-1, the J gene TRBJ2-5; 7 nucleotides agree with TRBD1. The germline CDR1 and CDR2 sequences are DFQATT and SNEGSKA (reference sequence). This CDR3 contains 13 residues. J lost 1 base, V lost 5 bases, and 4 bases had no gene match. The CDR3 is CSASQGTQETQYF. The CDR3, as DNA: TGCAGTGCTTCACAGGGGACCCAAGAGACCCAGTACTTC.

The chain is built from TRBV15 and TRBJ2-7; 8 bases agree with TRBD2. V dropped 0 bases and J dropped 0; count of bases not matched to a gene: 4. The CDR3 length is 16 residues. Germline CDR1 is LNHNV and CDR2 is YYDKDF (reference sequence). The chain's CDR3 is CATSRDRTSGSYEQYF. CDR3 nucleotides: TGTGCCACCAGCAGAGATCGCACTAGCGGCTCCTACGAGCAGTACTTC.

The chain couples TRBV5-1 to TRBJ1-4, with 8 bases fitting TRBD1. Trimming took 0 bases from V and 1 from J; bases not matched to a gene: 11. CDR3 length: 19 amino acids. Germline V lookup: CDR1 SGHRS, CDR2 YFSETQ. CDR3 sequence (DNA): TGCGCCAGCAGCTTGGGGCGGACAGGGTTCTTCCGAACTAATGAAAAACTGTTTTTT. The encoded protein is CASSLGRTGFFRTNEKLFF.